The 24 T cell receptor beta chains presented below share a single source sample, sequenced in a study of blood T cell repertoires in COVID-19. Repertoires were generated with immunoSEQ multiplex PCR, while TCRdb's copy carries only in-frame clones and drops some. Of approximately 250,000 clones in the sample, 84% were seen once. Sequencing was done on a sample of peripheral blood. These receptors were taken from a human donor in a cohort sampled during active COVID-19.

The chain employs TRBV2 and TRBJ2-2; 9 bases are a match to TRBD1. This CDR3 region has 15 residues. Germline V gives CDR1 SNHLY, CDR2 FYNNEI. The junction had 11 bases not matched to a gene; V was cut back by 8 bases and J by 7 bases. CDR3 amino acids: CASLSPGTGNGELFF. The CDR3 bases are TGTGCCAGCCTAAGTCCCGGGACAGGGAACGGGGAGCTGTTTTTT.

V and J are TRBV7-2 and TRBJ2-1; 7 nucleotides agree with TRBD2. Germline V gives CDR1 SGHTA, CDR2 FQGNSA. Losses at the gene ends were 2 bases for V and 8 bases for J; bases not matched to a gene: 3. CDR3 length: 13 residues. DNA for the CDR3: TGTGCCAGCAGCTTACGGGGGAGGGATGAGCAGTTCTTC. Its protein is CASSLRGRDEQFF.

The chain carries TRBV11-3 and TRBJ2-5, with 10 positions matching TRBD2. With 2 bases clipped from V and 5 bases from J, the junction kept 5 bases outside the gene matches. The CDR3 has 15 residues. Germline V gives CDR1 SGHNT, CDR2 YENEEA. This chain's CDR3 is CASSLSSGGYETQYF. The CDR3 region has the DNA TGTGCCAGCAGCTTATCTAGCGGGGGCTATGAGACCCAGTACTTC. Drawing the rest from reference TRBV11-3 and TRBJ2-5, the complete variable domain is EAGVVQSPRYKIIEKKQPVAFWCNPISGHNTLYWYLQNLGQGPELLIRYENEEAVDDSQLPKDRFSAERLKGVDSTLKIQPAELGDSAVYLCASSLSSGGYETQYFGPGTRLLVL.

The J gene is TRBJ2-1, the V gene TRBV24-1; D remains ambiguous. Germline CDR1 KGHDR, CDR2 SFDVKD. The V end lost 4 bases, the J end lost 0 bases, and 9 bases lay between the germline ends. The CDR3 totals 15 residues. The CDR3 nucleotides are TGTGCCACCAGTGACCCGTCTCGCTCCTACAATGAGCAGTTCTTC. Residues: CATSDPSRSYNEQFF.

This clone was seen at least ten times. V is TRBV10-2 and J is TRBJ2-1; 12 positions agree with TRBD2. In germline, CDR1 is WSHSY, CDR2 SAAADI. This CDR3 comprises 17 residues. The ends lost 0 bases at V and 4 bases at J; junction bases unmatched: 4. The CDR3 DNA reads TGCGCCAGCAGTGAGTCGACTAGCGGGAGTTGGTACAATGAGCAGTTCTTC. It encodes CASSESTSGSWYNEQFF.

The chain recombines TRBV7-9 with TRBJ2-1, with a possible D match to TRBD2 (6 bases). CDR3 length: 14 amino acids. Trimming shortened V by 11 bases and J by 7 bases, and 21 bases separated the two germline ends. Germline values: CDR1 SEHNR, CDR2 FQNEAQ (reference sequence). CDR3 bases: TGTGCCGTTCCGTCGGGAGCGGCTGTGAATGAGCAGTTCTTC. It is translated as CAVPSGAAVNEQFF.

The chain has TRBV5-4 and TRBJ1-2; no clear D gene. Germline assignment: CDR1 SGHNT and CDR2 YYREEE (reference sequence). This CDR3 contains 13 residues. Trimming took 0 bases from V and 5 from J, leaving 8 bases between them. CDR3: CASSLAGGYGYTF. The CDR3 nucleotides are TGTGCCAGCAGCTTGGCGGGAGGTTATGGCTACACCTTC. Supplemented by reference TRBV5-4 and TRBJ1-2, the full variable domain reads ETGVTQSPTHLIKTRGQQVTLRCSSQSGHNTVSWYQQALGQGPQFIFQYYREEENGRGNFPPRFSGLQFPNYSSELNVNALELDDSALYLCASSLAGGYGYTFGSGTRLTVV.

This chain connects TRBV5-1 to TRBJ2-5, with TRBD1 as a possible D gene (6 bases). V was shortened by 4 bases and J by 5 bases, with 12 bases between the two germline ends. The CDR3 is made up of 13 amino acids. Germline V gene lookup returns CDR1 SGHRS and CDR2 YFSETQ. CDR3 sequence: CASSVQGRETQYF. CDR3 in DNA: TGCGCCAGCAGCGTACAGGGCCGGGAGACCCAGTACTTC.

V usage is TRBV18 and J usage is TRBJ1-1, with D perhaps TRBD1 (5 bases). The CDR3 runs 16 residues. V was trimmed by 0 bases and J by 0 bases, leaving 11 bases between them. Germline assignment: CDR1 KGHSH and CDR2 LQKENI. Written as DNA, the CDR3 is TGTGCCAGCTCACCACCGGGCAGGGTCATGAACACTGAAGCTTTCTTT. Its translation: CASSPPGRVMNTEAFF.

V usage is TRBV3-1 (or the pseudogene TRBV3-2) and J usage is TRBJ2-7; TRBD1 agrees at 7 bases. This CDR3 region has 18 residues. V dropped 4 bases and J dropped 2; count of bases not matched to a gene: 17. Germline CDR1 reads LGHDT; CDR2 reads YNNKEL (reference sequence). CDR3 nucleotide sequence: TGTGCCAGCAGCCTGACGGGACAGACCACTTTCAAAACCTACGAGCAGTACTTC. Amino acids: CASSLTGQTTFKTYEQYF.

V is TRBV6-2 or TRBV6-3 and J is TRBJ2-5; tentative D call: TRBD1 (7 bases). This CDR3 is built from 14 residues. Germline loops: CDR1 MNHEY, CDR2 SVGEGT. V was pared by 5 bases and J by 3 bases, with 13 bases between. The DNA for the CDR3 is TGTGCCAGCAGTCTAACAGGGGAGGAAGAGACCCAGTACTTC. Translating gives CASSLTGEEETQYF.

The V gene is TRBV28, the J gene TRBJ2-7; D possibly corresponds to TRBD2 (6 bases). Germline CDR1 is MDHEN and CDR2 is SYDVKM. There are 16 residues in the CDR3. Trimming cost V 1 base and J 3 bases, with 16 bases left between them. Written as DNA, the CDR3 is TGTGCCAGCAGTTTATCTTCTGCCGGGGGAATCTACGAGCAGTACTTC. This translates into CASSLSSAGGIYEQYF.

The chain carries TRBV19 and TRBJ2-2; unclear D gene. This CDR3 comprises 16 residues. V dropped 7 bases and J dropped 0 bases, with 15 bases sitting between them. Germline lookup yields CDR1 LNHDA and CDR2 SQIVND (reference sequence). The CDR3 region is CASNSALSSNTGELFF. The CDR3 DNA follows: TGTGCCAGTAACTCCGCCTTATCGTCGAACACCGGGGAGCTGTTTTTT. The full variable domain, in which reference TRBV19 and TRBJ2-2 provide the parts outside the CDR3, is DGGITQSPKYLFRKEGQNVTLSCEQNLNHDAMYWYRQDPGQGLRLIYYSQIVNDFQKGDIAEGYSVSREKKESFPLTVTSAQKNPTAFYLCASNSALSSNTGELFFGEGSRLTVL.

This clone was seen ten or more times. The chain combines TRBV18 with TRBJ2-7; 8 nucleotides match TRBD1. Trimming took 3 bases from V and 6 from J; bases not matched to a gene: 4. The length of the CDR3 is 13 residues. Germline assignment: CDR1 KGHSH and CDR2 LQKENI. The CDR3 reads CASSPDRVGEQYF. The CDR3 DNA reads TGTGCCAGCTCACCGGACAGGGTGGGCGAGCAGTACTTC.

The chain recombines TRBV5-4 with TRBJ1-1, with a weak D call TRBD1 (5 bases). The V gene lost 2 bases and the J gene lost 8 bases, with 10 bases spanning the gap. Per the germline V gene, CDR1 is SGHNT and CDR2 is YYREEE (reference sequence). The CDR3 spans 12 residues. The CDR3 bases are TGTGCCAGCAGCTTCGGGGGTATGGAAGCTTTCTTT. Its protein is CASSFGGMEAFF. Complete variable domain (other parts from reference TRBV5-4 and TRBJ1-1): ETGVTQSPTHLIKTRGQQVTLRCSSQSGHNTVSWYQQALGQGPQFIFQYYREEENGRGNFPPRFSGLQFPNYSSELNVNALELDDSALYLCASSFGGMEAFFGQGTRLTVV.

V and J are TRBV27 and TRBJ2-3, with 8 bases that match TRBD2. Trimming removed 5 bases from V and 0 bases from J; junction bases left unmatched: 7. CDR1 is MNHEY, CDR2 SMNVEV, per germline (reference sequence). CDR3 length: 16 residues. The CDR3 coding sequence is TGTGCCAGCAGTCCCCTCGCTAGCGGGAGCACAGATACGCAGTATTTT. Protein sequence: CASSPLASGSTDTQYF.

The CDR3 loop reads CASSDWASGRFNTGELFF. In nucleotides, the CDR3 is TGTGCCAGCAGTGATTGGGCTAGCGGGAGGTTTAACACCGGGGAGCTGTTTTTT. This chain uses TRBV2 with TRBJ2-2; 11 nucleotides line up with TRBD2. From germline, CDR1 is SNHLY and CDR2 FYNNEI. The V and J ends lost 3 bases and 2 bases, in that order; junction bases with no gene match: 8. This CDR3 has 18 residues.

This rearrangement joins TRBV5-1 to TRBJ2-5; 7 bases align to TRBD2. Germline loops: CDR1 SGHRS, CDR2 YFSETQ. V lost 0 bases, J lost 5 bases, and 7 bases stayed unmatched. This CDR3 is 15 amino acids long. CDR3 sequence (DNA): TGCGCCAGCAGCTTGGAAGGGACTATAATCGAGACCCAGTACTTC. It encodes CASSLEGTIIETQYF. Full variable domain (missing parts from reference TRBV5-1 and TRBJ2-5): KAGVTQTPRYLIKTRGQQVTLSCSPISGHRSVSWYQQTPGQGLQFLFEYFSETQRNKGNFPGRFSGRQFSNSRSEMNVSTLELGDSALYLCASSLEGTIIETQYFGPGTRLLVL.

The chain employs TRBV28 and TRBJ2-3; 16 bases align to TRBD2. V was pared by 3 bases and J by 4 bases, with 13 bases of the junction left unmatched. Germline CDR1 is MDHEN and CDR2 is SYDVKM. The CDR3 runs to 20 residues. CDR3 DNA sequence: TGTGCCAGCAGTTTCCCGGGACTAGCGGGGGGGCTCTATCTCCCAGATACGCAGTATTTT. This codes for CASSFPGLAGGLYLPDTQYF.

This CDR3 is CASSPPGTLTYEQYF. The CDR3 DNA is TGTGCCAGCAGCCCTCCGGGAACTCTCACCTACGAGCAGTACTTC. V is TRBV5-5 and J is TRBJ2-7; maybe TRBD2 (5 bases). Germline values: CDR1 SGHKS, CDR2 YYEKEE (reference sequence). This CDR3 comprises 15 residues. Deletions cut 4 bases from V and 2 bases from J, with 16 bases between.

V is TRBV7-9 and J is TRBJ2-2; 9 bases align to TRBD2. The CDR3 contains 16 residues. Per germline, CDR1 SEHNR and CDR2 FQNEAQ (reference sequence). With 2 bases clipped from V and 0 bases from J, the junction kept 1 base outside the gene matches. The CDR3 sequence is CASSLLAGSNTGELFF. The CDR3 DNA sequence: TGTGCCAGCAGCTTACTAGCGGGATCGAACACCGGGGAGCTGTTTTTT.

The chain carries TRBV4-2 and TRBJ2-5; 11 bases are a match to TRBD2. V lost 0 bases and J lost 5; bases outside the gene matches: 14. The CDR3 loop spans 19 amino acids. The germline V gene encodes CDR1 LGHNA and CDR2 YNFKEQ. The CDR3 bases are TGTGCCAGCAGCCAAGATCCCGTACTAGCGGGGGCGGGGGTCGAGACCCAGTACTTC. Its translation is CASSQDPVLAGAGVETQYF.

The chain is built from TRBV7-9 and TRBJ2-1; possibly TRBD2 for D (5 bases). The CDR3 contains 15 residues. Germline V gives CDR1 SEHNR, CDR2 FQNEAQ (reference sequence). The V end lost 5 bases, the J end lost 4 bases, and 15 bases lay between the germline ends. The CDR3 protein is CASSPSGNPYNEQFF. The CDR3 bases are TGTGCCAGCAGCCCCTCCGGGAACCCTTACAATGAGCAGTTCTTC.

The DNA for the CDR3 is TGTGCCAGCAGTTTATCGGCTAGAGAAGAGCAGTACTTC. Residues: CASSLSAREEQYF. V usage is TRBV28 and J usage is TRBJ2-7; no clear D gene. The length of the CDR3 is 13 residues. Trimming took 1 base from V and 7 from J, leaving 11 bases between them. CDR1 and CDR2 (germline): MDHEN, SYDVKM.